These 4 T cell receptor beta chains share one sample of origin, sequenced in a study of cytomegalovirus exposure and HLA in healthy donors. PCR amplification relied on 60 Vbeta primers (plus 13 Jbeta primers). Assay: immunoSEQ multiplex PCR; the TCRdb copy retains only in-frame clones and omits some. The sample yields about 110,000 clones, around 73% seen once. Sequenced: PBMCs. These receptors came from a man aged 35 to 55 in good health and CMV-seronegative.

V is TRBV4-1 and J is TRBJ2-5; TRBD2 agrees at 11 bases. The DNA end favors TRBJ2-7, so the J call may be wrong. Germline assignment: CDR1 MGHRA and CDR2 YSYEKL. The CDR3 spans 15 residues. In DNA, the CDR3 is TGCGCCAGCAGCCAAGTTGGGACTAGCGGCTACGAGCAGTACTTC. This codes for CASSQVGTSGYEQYF.

V gene TRBV5-1 combines with J gene TRBJ2-2; D call uncertain. The germline gives CDR1 SGHRS, CDR2 YFSETQ. V was trimmed by 2 bases and J by 2 bases, leaving 16 bases between them. The CDR3 extends over 17 amino acids. The CDR3 DNA follows: TGCGCCAGCAGCTTAAACCGAGCGTCGGCAAACACCGGGGAGCTGTTTTTT. It yields the protein CASSLNRASANTGELFF.

The gene calls are TRBV10-3 and TRBJ2-7; the match to TRBD1 covers 7 bases. The V gene's germline CDR1 is ENHRY and CDR2 SYGVKD. CDR3 length equals 17 residues. Germline trimming cut 5 bases from V and 7 bases from J; bases unmatched to any gene: 20. The CDR3 loop is CAISSPGQRGELGEQYF. The CDR3 nucleotides read TGTGCCATCAGTTCACCGGGACAGAGAGGGGAGCTAGGGGAGCAGTACTTC.

The J gene is TRBJ1-4, the V gene TRBV25-1; 7 positions match TRBD1. The germline V gene has CDR1 MGHDK and CDR2 SYGVNS. V was clipped by 6 bases and J by 12 bases; unmatched bases: 16. The CDR3 contains 15 residues. CDR3: CASSHRARQGNELFF. The CDR3 DNA reads as TGTGCCAGCAGCCACCGGGCCAGACAGGGTAATGAACTGTTTTTT.